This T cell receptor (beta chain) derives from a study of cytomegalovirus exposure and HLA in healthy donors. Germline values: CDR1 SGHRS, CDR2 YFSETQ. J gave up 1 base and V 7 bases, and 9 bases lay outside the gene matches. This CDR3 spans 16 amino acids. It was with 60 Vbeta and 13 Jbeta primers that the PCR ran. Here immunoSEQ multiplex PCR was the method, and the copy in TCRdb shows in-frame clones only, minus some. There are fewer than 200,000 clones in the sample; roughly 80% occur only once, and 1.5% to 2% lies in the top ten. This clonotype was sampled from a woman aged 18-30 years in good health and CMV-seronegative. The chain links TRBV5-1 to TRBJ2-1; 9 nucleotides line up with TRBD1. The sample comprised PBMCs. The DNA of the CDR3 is TGCGCCAGCCGACCCGCGGGACAGGGATCCTACAATGAGCAGTTCTTC. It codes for CASRPAGQGSYNEQFF.